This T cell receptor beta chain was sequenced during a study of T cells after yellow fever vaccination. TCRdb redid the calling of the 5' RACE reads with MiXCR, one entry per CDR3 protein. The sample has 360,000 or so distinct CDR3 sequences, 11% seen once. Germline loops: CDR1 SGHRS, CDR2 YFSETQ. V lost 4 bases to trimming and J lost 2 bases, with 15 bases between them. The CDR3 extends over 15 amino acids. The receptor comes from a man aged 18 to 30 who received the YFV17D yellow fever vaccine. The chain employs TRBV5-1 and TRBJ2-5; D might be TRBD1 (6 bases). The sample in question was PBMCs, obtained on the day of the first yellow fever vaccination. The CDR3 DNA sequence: TGCGCCAGCAGCACGTTGACAGGCGCACAAGAGACCCAGTACTTC. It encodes CASSTLTGAQETQYF.